The 22 T cell receptor beta chains below come from one sample, sequenced in a study of T cells in Graves' hyperthyroidism and ophthalmopathy. Regions amplified from RNA transcripts were the TCR beta CDR3 regions. The TCR CDR3 first-round RT-PCR relied on the HTBI primer set. TCRdb redid the calling of the multiplex PCR reads with MiXCR, one entry per CDR3 protein. The sample has around 440,000 distinct CDR3 sequences, 15% to 18% seen once. Sample: blood. The source of these receptors is a young woman with Graves' hyperthyroidism.

Worth noting for this clonotype: Being one base from a much bigger clone, this may be a read error. J is TRBJ1-3 and V is TRBV12-5; 8 bases are shared with TRBD1. Germline V gene lookup returns CDR1 LGHNT and CDR2 FRNRAP. V lost 10 bases to trimming and J lost 0 bases; unmatched junction nucleotides: 14. CDR3 length: 17 amino acids. This CDR3 reads CANGRGDRLDSGNTIYF. CDR3 nucleotides: TGTGCTAATGGCCGGGGGGACAGGCTTGACTCTGGAAACACCATATATTTT.

This chain uses TRBV20-1 with TRBJ1-6; 7 bases align to TRBD1. This CDR3 has 17 amino acids. CDR1 and CDR2 (germline): DFQATT, SNEGSKA (reference sequence). The J segment lost 10 bases and the V segment lost 0 bases, leaving 15 bases of the junction unmatched. CDR3 in DNA: TGCAGTGCTAGAGAGGGACAGTTGCTCCCCGAGGCGTCACCCCTCCACTTT. Translating it yields CSAREGQLLPEASPLHF.

The chain employs TRBV18 and TRBJ2-7; D uncertain. Germline V gives CDR1 KGHSH, CDR2 LQKENI. The CDR3 sequence is 15 residues long. Trimming pared 3 bases from V and 3 bases from J, leaving 15 bases between. For the CDR3, the DNA is TGTGCCAGCTCACCCGAAACCTTCTCATACTACGAGCAGTACTTC. Translating it yields CASSPETFSYYEQYF. The complete variable domain, with remaining parts taken from reference TRBV18 and TRBJ2-7, reads NAGVMQNPRHLVRRRGQEARLRCSPMKGHSHVYWYRQLPEEGLKFMVYLQKENIIDESGMPKERFSAEFPKEGPSILRIQQVVRGDSAAYFCASSPETFSYYEQYFGPGTRLTVT.

This clonotype was observed a few times. The V gene is TRBV12-5, the J gene TRBJ2-3; perhaps TRBD1 as D (5 bases). The CDR3 runs to 14 residues. Germline assignment: CDR1 LGHNT and CDR2 FRNRAP. The V end lost 1 base, the J end lost 0 bases, and 5 bases lay between the germline ends. The CDR3: CASGLGQSTDTQYF. DNA of the CDR3: TGTGCTAGTGGTTTGGGACAGAGCACAGATACGCAGTATTTT.

This clonotype was observed many times. This chain connects TRBV18 to TRBJ2-1, with 10 bases aligning to TRBD2. Trimming cost V 3 bases and J 9 bases; bases outside gene matches: 8. The CDR3 spans 15 residues. CDR1 and CDR2 from the germline V gene are KGHSH and LQKENI. CDR3 sequence: CASSPLAGDLGEQFF. For the CDR3, the DNA is TGTGCCAGCTCACCTCTAGCGGGAGATCTCGGTGAGCAGTTCTTC.

This clonotype was seen ten or more times. This chain joins TRBV7-3 and TRBJ1-3; TRBD1 agrees at 7 bases. This CDR3 has 15 residues. Germline V gene sequence: CDR1 SGHTA, CDR2 FQGTGA. J lost 1 base, V lost 5 bases, and 5 bases had no gene match. The CDR3 sequence is CASSLDRASGNTIYF. CDR3 in DNA: TGTGCCAGCAGCCTCGACAGGGCATCTGGAAACACCATATATTTT.

This clonotype turned up a few times. The chain combines TRBV4-2 with TRBJ2-1; 16 bases are shared with TRBD2. CDR1 and CDR2 (germline): LGHNA, YNFKEQ. The CDR3 is 17 residues long. V dropped 4 bases and J dropped 10; count of bases not matched to a gene: 10. The CDR3 sequence: CASSPMGLAGGRKEQFF. The DNA for the CDR3 is TGTGCCAGCAGCCCGATGGGACTAGCGGGGGGGCGGAAGGAGCAGTTCTTC.

This clonotype was recorded at least ten times. The rearrangement links TRBV20-1 to TRBJ2-4, with 7 bases aligning to TRBD2. V gave up 6 bases and J gave up 0 bases; unmatched junction bases: 8. The CDR3 is 15 residues long. Germline V gene lookup returns CDR1 DFQATT and CDR2 SNEGSKA (reference sequence). The CDR3 is CSADASGLAKNIQYF. CDR3 sequence (DNA): TGCAGTGCCGACGCTAGCGGCCTAGCCAAAAACATTCAGTACTTC.

This chain uses TRBV9 with TRBJ1-3; D uncertain. V was clipped by 4 bases and J by 0 bases, with 14 bases between them. Germline V gene sequence: CDR1 SGDLS, CDR2 YYNGEE. CDR3 size: 16 residues. The CDR3 DNA reads TGTGCCAGCAGCCCCGGCCACCAGCTCTCTGGAAACACCATATATTTT. This translates into CASSPGHQLSGNTIYF.

Ten or more counts support this clonotype. The gene calls are TRBV19 and TRBJ1-5; D unclear. The CDR3 sequence is 17 residues long. Trimming left V 5 bases short and J 0 bases short, with 17 bases between. Germline CDR1 and CDR2: LNHDA and SQIVND (reference sequence). CDR3 bases: TGTGCCAGTAGTCCTAGCGCCTCGATTTATAGCAATCAGCCCCAGCATTTT. It is translated as CASSPSASIYSNQPQHF.

V usage is TRBV19 and J usage is TRBJ2-3; 12 bases line up with TRBD1. CDR3 size: 15 residues. V shed 4 bases, J shed 4 bases, and the junction held 3 bases outside the gene matches. Per germline, CDR1 LNHDA and CDR2 SQIVND (reference sequence). The chain's CDR3 is CASSTGQGAADTQYF. Here the CDR3 DNA reads TGTGCCAGTAGTACGGGACAGGGGGCAGCAGATACGCAGTATTTT.

This clonotype was seen ten or more times. The chain recombines TRBV2 with TRBJ2-2; TRBD1 matches at 8 bases. The CDR3 sequence is 13 residues long. Germline V gives CDR1 SNHLY, CDR2 FYNNEI. The J segment lost 5 bases and the V segment lost 8 bases, leaving 4 bases of the junction unmatched. Written as DNA, the CDR3 is TGTGCCAGCTTACAGGGGGGAACCGGGGAGCTGTTTTTT. Its protein is CASLQGGTGELFF.

This clonotype has a handful of counts. This chain links TRBV7-8 with TRBJ2-2; 7 bases match TRBD1. With 5 bases clipped from V and 7 bases from J, the junction kept 10 bases outside the gene matches. CDR3 length: 15 residues. Germline CDR1 reads SGHVS; CDR2 reads FQNEAQ. As DNA, the CDR3 is TGTGCCAGCAGCCGGCGAACAGGGGTCGGCGGGGAGCTGTTTTTT. As protein: CASSRRTGVGGELFF. Based on the CDR3 plus reference TRBV7-8 and TRBJ2-2, the full variable domain is GAGVSQSPRYKVAKRGQDVALRCDPISGHVSLFWYQQALGQGPEFLTYFQNEAQLDKSGLPSDRFFAERPEGSVSTLKIQRTQQEDSAVYLCASSRRTGVGGELFFGEGSRLTVL.

At least ten counts were recorded for this clonotype. The chain employs TRBV18 and TRBJ1-5, with TRBD1 matching 8 bases. The CDR3 is 17 residues long. With 3 bases clipped from V and 2 bases from J, the junction kept 9 bases outside the gene matches. Germline V gene sequence: CDR1 KGHSH, CDR2 LQKENI. The CDR3 loop reads CASSPTQGANGNQPQHF. DNA for the CDR3: TGTGCCAGCTCACCGACGCAGGGGGCGAATGGCAATCAGCCCCAGCATTTT.

This clonotype was seen repeatedly, ten times or more. The chain employs TRBV15 and TRBJ2-7; tentatively, D is TRBD2 (6 bases). The CDR3 length is 17 residues. Looked up from germline, CDR1 is LNHNV and CDR2 is YYDKDF (reference sequence). V was cut by 5 bases and J by 3 bases, with 23 bases left in between. The CDR3 loop is CATSPRQTSWRFYEQYF. CDR3 DNA sequence: TGTGCCACCAGCCCCCGCCAGACTAGTTGGAGATTCTACGAGCAGTACTTC.

Many counts were recorded for this clonotype. V is TRBV6-5 and J is TRBJ2-7; 8 bases match TRBD2. Trimming at V came to 2 bases and at J to 3 bases, leaving 9 bases not matched to a gene. This CDR3 is 16 amino acids long. Germline values: CDR1 MNHEY, CDR2 SVGAGI. This chain's CDR3 is CASSYATRGGNYEQYF. The CDR3 DNA reads as TGTGCCAGCAGTTACGCGACCCGGGGGGGGAACTACGAGCAGTACTTC.

The rearrangement links TRBV7-8 to TRBJ2-7; 15 nucleotides agree with TRBD2. With V trimmed by 4 bases and J by 4 bases, 5 bases remained unmatched. The CDR3 is 16 amino acids. Germline V gene data show CDR1 as SGHVS and CDR2 as FQNEAQ. Here the CDR3 DNA reads TGTGCCAGCAGCTCCGGACTAGCGGGGGGGCTGTACGAGCAGTACTTC. Translating it yields CASSSGLAGGLYEQYF. Together with reference TRBV7-8 and TRBJ2-7, the CDR3 gives the full variable domain: GAGVSQSPRYKVAKRGQDVALRCDPISGHVSLFWYQQALGQGPEFLTYFQNEAQLDKSGLPSDRFFAERPEGSVSTLKIQRTQQEDSAVYLCASSSGLAGGLYEQYFGPGTRLTVT.

This clonotype was seen repeatedly, ten times or more. The chain combines TRBV7-9 with TRBJ1-6, with D maybe TRBD1 (5 bases). Deletions cut 1 base from V and 10 bases from J, with 11 bases between. The CDR3 runs to 14 residues. Germline lookup yields CDR1 SEHNR and CDR2 FQNEAQ (reference sequence). CDR3 nucleotide sequence: TGTGCCAGCAGCTTAGAGGGGATTGGATCACCCCTCCACTTT. Its translation is CASSLEGIGSPLHF.

A few counts support this clonotype. The genes are TRBV30 and TRBJ2-3; D uncertain. Germline CDR1 reads GTSNPN; CDR2 reads SVGIG (reference sequence). Trimming cost V 2 bases and J 7 bases, with 13 bases left between them. This CDR3 region has 13 residues. CDR3: CAWSHPRANTQYF. DNA for the CDR3: TGTGCCTGGAGTCACCCTAGGGCAAATACGCAGTATTTT.

In this sample, this clonotype turned up many times. The chain has TRBV19 and TRBJ2-5, with unresolved D. V lost 4 bases and J 2 bases, leaving 8 bases between the germline ends. Looked up from germline, CDR1 is LNHDA and CDR2 is SQIVND (reference sequence). The CDR3 is 13 amino acids. CDR3 bases: TGTGCCAGTAGTAGCCAGATTCAAGAGACCCAGTACTTC. This encodes CASSSQIQETQYF. Full variable domain (remainder filled in from reference TRBV19 and TRBJ2-5): DGGITQSPKYLFRKEGQNVTLSCEQNLNHDAMYWYRQDPGQGLRLIYYSQIVNDFQKGDIAEGYSVSREKKESFPLTVTSAQKNPTAFYLCASSSQIQETQYFGPGTRLLVL.

This clonotype has ten or more counts. This rearrangement joins TRBV4-1 to TRBJ2-1; unclear D gene. V shed 8 bases and J shed 5 bases, with 16 bases lying between them. The CDR3 spans 14 residues. Germline V gene sequence: CDR1 MGHRA, CDR2 YSYEKL. This CDR3 reads CASGFLASNNEQFF. CDR3 in DNA: TGCGCCAGCGGATTTCTCGCTTCAAACAATGAGCAGTTCTTC.

This clonotype has at least ten counts. The chain has TRBV7-2 and TRBJ2-3, with 16 bases matching TRBD2. Germline-derived CDR1 and CDR2 are SGHTA and FQGNSA. This CDR3 comprises 19 residues. V shed 2 bases and J 2 bases; nucleotides not matched to a gene: 7. The CDR3 DNA follows: TGTGCCAGCAGCTTACGCCCGGGACTAGCGGGAGGGCCCACAGATACGCAGTATTTT. Protein: CASSLRPGLAGGPTDTQYF.